The 30 T cell receptor beta chains below were found in one sample sequenced in a study of T cell responses to AZD1222 COVID-19 vaccine. Generated by immunoSEQ multiplex PCR, the TCRdb table keeps only in-frame clones and is missing some. The sample has roughly 100,000 clones, 90% seen once. The sample was peripheral blood, taken on day 0 of AZD1222 vaccination. Source of these receptors: an adult in good health.

This chain uses TRBV9 with TRBJ1-2, with D tentatively TRBD1 (5 bases). This CDR3 has 15 residues. The V and J ends lost 0 bases and 0 bases respectively, with 9 bases between them. Germline CDR1 is SGDLS and CDR2 is YYNGEE. CDR3 nucleotides: TGTGCCAGCAGCGTAGGCCGACAGTCTAACTATGGCTACACCTTC. This translates into CASSVGRQSNYGYTF.

V usage is TRBV11-2 and J usage is TRBJ2-5; 7 bases agree with TRBD2. CDR3 length equals 11 residues. Per the germline V gene, CDR1 is SGHAT and CDR2 is FQNNGV. Germline trimming cut 5 bases from V and 10 bases from J; bases unmatched to any gene: 4. This CDR3 reads CASSHGGDQYF. The CDR3 bases are TGTGCCAGCAGCCATGGGGGGGACCAGTACTTC.

J is TRBJ1-3 and V is TRBV12-5, with D maybe TRBD1 (6 bases). This CDR3 comprises 14 residues. The V end was cut by 3 bases, the J end by 4 bases, with 10 bases between. Germline CDR1 LGHNT, CDR2 FRNRAP. CDR3 amino acids: CASGFTGRGNTIYF. The CDR3 coding sequence is TGTGCTAGTGGTTTTACAGGGCGCGGAAACACCATATATTTT.

The chain uses TRBV10-3 and TRBJ2-7, with TRBD2 matching over 13 bases. The J segment lost 3 bases and the V segment lost 10 bases, leaving 6 bases of the junction unmatched. The CDR3 contains 14 residues. CDR1 ENHRY and CDR2 SYGVKD come from the germline V gene. CDR3 region: CATGTSGAFYEQYF. CDR3 DNA sequence: TGTGCCACAGGGACTAGCGGGGCATTCTACGAGCAGTACTTC.

This clone was counted once. The chain recombines TRBV7-3 with TRBJ2-3, with 10 bases identical to TRBD2. The CDR3 contains 16 residues. Germline V gene sequence: CDR1 SGHTA, CDR2 FQGTGA. V was clipped by 6 bases and J by 2 bases; unmatched bases: 8. The CDR3 region is CASSAYGTSVTDTQYF. The CDR3, as DNA: TGTGCCAGCAGTGCCTACGGGACTAGCGTCACAGATACGCAGTATTTT.

In nucleotides, the CDR3 is TGTGCCAGCGTGGGAACAGGGGCAACTAATGAAAAACTGTTTTTT. Amino acids: CASVGTGATNEKLFF. V and J are TRBV2 and TRBJ1-4, with 7 bases lining up with TRBD1. V trimming: 8 bases; J trimming: 0 bases; junction bases outside the gene matches: 6. The CDR3 is 15 amino acids. The germline V gene has CDR1 SNHLY and CDR2 FYNNEI.

This rearrangement joins TRBV6-2 or TRBV6-3 to TRBJ1-5; tentatively, D is TRBD1 (5 bases). Trimming left V 4 bases short and J 7 bases short, with 14 bases between. Germline V lookup: CDR1 MNHEY, CDR2 SVGEGT. This CDR3 has 14 amino acids. The CDR3 DNA reads TGTGCCAGCAGTTGGGGGTGGCGGGAGCAGCCCCAGCATTTT. Translated, it gives CASSWGWREQPQHF.

V and J are TRBV5-1 and TRBJ1-5, with D perhaps TRBD1 (5 bases). The CDR3 totals 15 residues. The V end was cut by 0 bases, the J end by 0 bases, with 7 bases between. Germline V gene lookup returns CDR1 SGHRS and CDR2 YFSETQ. CDR3 nucleotide sequence: TGCGCCAGCAGCTTGGCCGGGGGTAGCAATCAGCCCCAGCATTTT. Translated: CASSLAGGSNQPQHF.

The rearrangement uses TRBV6-5 and TRBJ1-5, with D hard to call. The germline V gene has CDR1 MNHEY and CDR2 SVGAGI. Trimming removed 0 bases at V and 5 bases at J, with 5 bases between. CDR3 length: 13 amino acids. CDR3 in amino acids: CASSYSYYQPQHF. DNA of the CDR3: TGTGCCAGCAGTTACTCTTATTATCAGCCCCAGCATTTT.

The V call is TRBV21-1, the J call TRBJ1-4. TRBV21-1 counts as a pseudogene. This CDR3 contains 14 residues. In nucleotides, the CDR3 is TGTGCCAGCAGCAAAGGTGAGAAAAATGAAAAACTGTTTTTT. This gives the protein CASSKGEKNEKLFF.

The chain links TRBV7-9 to TRBJ2-7; no reliable D call. This CDR3 comprises 14 residues. V shed 1 base and J shed 2 bases, with 9 bases lying between them. Germline V gene data show CDR1 as SEHNR and CDR2 as FQNEAQ (reference sequence). The CDR3 here is CASSLVGRAYEQYF. The CDR3 DNA follows: TGTGCCAGCAGCTTAGTCGGCAGAGCCTACGAGCAGTACTTC.

The V gene is TRBV9, the J gene TRBJ2-7, with D possibly being TRBD2 (5 bases). Germline assignment: CDR1 SGDLS and CDR2 YYNGEE. The V end lost 2 bases, the J end lost 7 bases, and 16 bases lay between the germline ends. CDR3 length equals 14 residues. Here the CDR3 DNA reads TGTGCCAGCAGCGTGTCGGGGTCCCAAGAGGAGCAGTACTTC. It specifies CASSVSGSQEEQYF.

The chain couples TRBV9 to TRBJ2-3; the D gene is possibly TRBD2 (7 bases). Trimming took off 0 bases at V and 4 bases at J, with 15 bases between the two ends. CDR1 and CDR2 (germline): SGDLS, YYNGEE. The CDR3 is made up of 16 amino acids. The CDR3 sequence is CASSVVGGARADTQYF. In DNA form, the CDR3 reads TGTGCCAGCAGCGTAGTGGGGGGGGCGAGGGCAGATACGCAGTATTTT. Combining the CDR3 with reference TRBV9 and TRBJ2-3 gives the whole variable domain DSGVTQTPKHLITATGQRVTLRCSPRSGDLSVYWYQQSLDQGLQFLIQYYNGEERAKGNILERFSAQQFPDLHSELNLSSLELGDSALYFCASSVVGGARADTQYFGPGTRLTVL.

This chain links TRBV18 with TRBJ2-7, with 7 bases fitting TRBD1. This CDR3 is 15 amino acids long. From germline, CDR1 is KGHSH and CDR2 LQKENI. Trimming cost V 3 bases and J 2 bases; bases outside gene matches: 7. Here the CDR3 reads CASSPRQGVTYEQYF. The CDR3 DNA sequence: TGTGCCAGCTCACCCAGACAGGGAGTAACCTACGAGCAGTACTTC.

J is TRBJ1-2 and V is TRBV10-2, with TRBD1 as a possible D gene (6 bases). Germline CDR1 WSHSY, CDR2 SAAADI. The length of the CDR3 is 15 residues. V lost 6 bases and J 8 bases, leaving 22 bases between the germline ends. This CDR3 reads CASRGGAYGSRGYTF. As DNA, the CDR3 is TGCGCCAGCAGGGGGGGCGCGTACGGTTCCAGGGGCTACACCTTC.

This clone occurred a few times. The chain couples TRBV5-1 to TRBJ1-2; D ambiguous. Germline V gives CDR1 SGHRS, CDR2 YFSETQ. V gave up 4 bases and J gave up 4 bases, with 14 bases separating them. There are 14 residues in the CDR3. This CDR3 is CASSEMGGGYGYTF. DNA for the CDR3: TGCGCCAGCAGCGAAATGGGAGGCGGCTATGGCTACACCTTC.

This chain connects TRBV27 to TRBJ1-5; possibly TRBD1 for D (6 bases). Germline-derived CDR1 and CDR2 are MNHEY and SMNVEV (reference sequence). This CDR3 comprises 15 residues. Trimming shortened V by 5 bases and J by 7 bases, and 18 bases separated the two germline ends. CDR3: CASSPHRESGQPQHF. The CDR3 DNA follows: TGTGCCAGCAGTCCCCACAGGGAGAGTGGACAGCCCCAGCATTTT.

The chain uses TRBV7-9 and TRBJ2-7, with TRBD1 identical over 7 bases. Germline loops: CDR1 SEHNR, CDR2 FQNEAQ (reference sequence). CDR3 length: 12 amino acids. J was trimmed by 6 bases and V by 4 bases; bases with no gene match: 3. The CDR3 sequence: CASSSTGVEQYF. The CDR3 coding sequence is TGTGCCAGCAGCTCAACAGGGGTCGAGCAGTACTTC.

The gene calls are TRBV6-1 and TRBJ1-4; no reliable D call. Trimming shortened V by 3 bases and J by 9 bases, and 14 bases separated the two germline ends. The CDR3 spans 14 residues. Germline V gene sequence: CDR1 MNHNS, CDR2 SASEGT. As DNA, the CDR3 is TGTGCCAGCAGTGAGCAGCCCAAGCGCCAAAAACTGTTTTTT. Its protein is CASSEQPKRQKLFF.

This chain joins TRBV10-3 and TRBJ2-2; D is perhaps TRBD1 (7 bases). Per the germline V gene, CDR1 is ENHRY and CDR2 is SYGVKD. Trimming stripped 10 bases from V and 5 bases from J, with 17 bases between. CDR3 length: 14 amino acids. The CDR3 DNA follows: TGTGCCACCGAAACAGGGGCGGGGACCGGGGAGCTGTTTTTT. This sequence encodes CATETGAGTGELFF.

The chain carries TRBV5-1 and TRBJ1-2, with 11 positions matching TRBD1. CDR1 is SGHRS, CDR2 YFSETQ, per germline. This CDR3 is built from 18 residues. V was pared by 4 bases and J by 7 bases, with 18 bases of the junction left unmatched. CDR3 nucleotide sequence: TGCGCCAGCAGCCTGGGACTACGGACAGGGGGCGGTTTAAGTGGCTACACCTTC. Protein sequence: CASSLGLRTGGGLSGYTF.

This chain connects TRBV15 to TRBJ1-4; TRBD1 aligns across 10 bases. V was clipped by 1 base and J by 6 bases; unmatched bases: 5. The CDR3 is made up of 16 amino acids. CDR1 is LNHNV and CDR2 is YYDKDF in the germline V gene (reference sequence). CDR3 DNA: TGTGCCACCAGCAGAGGAGCCGGGACAGGGGATGAAAAACTGTTTTTT. Translating it yields CATSRGAGTGDEKLFF.

The chain links TRBV7-3 to TRBJ1-3; unclear D gene. V was cut by 2 bases and J by 0 bases, with 8 bases left in between. CDR1 is SGHTA and CDR2 is FQGTGA in the germline V gene. This CDR3 has 15 residues. In DNA form, the CDR3 reads TGTGCCAGCAGCTTATCAGTGAGCTCTGGAAACACCATATATTTT. Translated, it gives CASSLSVSSGNTIYF.

The gene calls are TRBV7-8 and TRBJ2-3; perhaps TRBD2 as D (6 bases). This CDR3 has 15 residues. Trimming cost V 1 base and J 2 bases, with 10 bases left between them. Per the germline V gene, CDR1 is SGHVS and CDR2 is FQNEAQ. CDR3 in DNA: TGTGCCAGCAGCTTAGGCGGGCGGGACACAGATACGCAGTATTTT. Protein: CASSLGGRDTDTQYF.

The chain couples TRBV6-6 to TRBJ2-3; D is possibly TRBD2 (6 bases). The CDR3 spans 16 residues. CDR1 is MNHNY, CDR2 SVGAGI, per germline (reference sequence). Trimming stripped 5 bases from V and 0 bases from J, with 15 bases between. The CDR3 nucleotides are TGTGCCAGCAGTCTAGGAGGGGTCTTTAGCACAGATACGCAGTATTTT. Its protein is CASSLGGVFSTDTQYF.

This clone has only one observation. CDR3 region: CASSTGDLNYGYTF. CDR3 sequence (DNA): TGCGCCAGCAGCACGGGGGATCTTAACTATGGCTACACCTTC. The rearrangement uses TRBV4-3 and TRBJ1-2; tentative D call: TRBD1 (5 bases). Germline lookup yields CDR1 LGHNA and CDR2 YSLEER. Trimming pared 5 bases from V and 1 base from J, leaving 11 bases between. The CDR3 is 14 amino acids.

The genes are TRBV12-3 or TRBV12-4 and TRBJ2-3, with D perhaps being TRBD1 or TRBD2 (5 bases each). This CDR3 has 12 amino acids. With 4 bases removed from V and 11 bases from J, the gap between germline ends came to 13 bases. DNA of the CDR3: TGTGCCAGCAGTTCCACGGGGACGCAGCAGTATTTT. Translating gives CASSSTGTQQYF.

The rearrangement joins TRBV30 to TRBJ1-5, with no clear D. V was cut by 4 bases and J by 1 base, with 11 bases left in between. Germline assignment: CDR1 GTSNPN and CDR2 SVGIG (reference sequence). The CDR3 length is 14 residues. This CDR3 is CAWTVAGSNQPQHF. The CDR3 coding sequence is TGTGCCTGGACCGTGGCCGGAAGCAATCAGCCCCAGCATTTT.

Comment on this clone: The same CDR3 arises from other DNA sequences in this sample as well. The J gene is TRBJ1-5, the V gene TRBV7-9; 8 bases match TRBD1. Per germline, CDR1 SEHNR and CDR2 FQNEAQ (reference sequence). The CDR3 extends over 14 amino acids. Trimming at V came to 5 bases and at J to 7 bases, leaving 7 bases not matched to a gene. CDR3 DNA: TGTGCCAGCAGCCTAGGACAGGGCGGCCAGCCCCAGCATTTT. As protein: CASSLGQGGQPQHF.

The V and J genes are TRBV6-2 or TRBV6-3 and TRBJ2-7; TRBD1 or TRBD2 may be the D gene (6 bases each). The CDR3 has 17 amino acids. Per germline, CDR1 MNHEY and CDR2 SVGEGT. V lost 6 bases to trimming and J lost 0 bases, with 21 bases between them. The CDR3 here is CASSRGRGRGSSYEQYF. As DNA, the CDR3 is TGTGCCAGCAGCCGGGGGCGGGGCCGGGGGAGCTCCTACGAGCAGTACTTC.